This T cell receptor beta chain came from a study of Ad26.COV2.S vaccination and SARS-CoV-2 variants (dated by TCRdb to the early 2020s). About the study as a whole: Vaccine-arm donors were drawn from COV1001, a multicentre, randomized, double-blind, placebo-controlled phase I-IIa trial of Ad26.COV2.S in healthy adults. A total of around 32 samples were included in the TCR-sequenced set, comprising around 19 Ad26.COV2.S vaccine recipients, 5 placebo recipients and 8 SARS-CoV-2 convalescent individuals. Participants in the trial were split at random into five groups of five each, receiving low-dose or high-dose Ad26.COV2.S once or twice, or else placebo on both occasions. Blinding of investigators to trial group allocation was maintained during experiments and outcome assessment. Ad26.COV2.S was given intramuscularly at 5x10^10 or 1x10^11 viral particles, as a single shot or as two shots 56 days apart. TCRbeta repertoire sequencing served as the tool for gauging how specific and how broad the SARS-CoV-2-reactive T cell receptors were following Ad26.COV2.S vaccination.

Results and caveats for the whole study, not just this receptor: Substantial breadth of spike-specific CD8+ and CD4+ T cell responses was reported after vaccination. The study lacked the statistical power to compare responses across vaccine doses or regimens. The authors noted that total T cell responses may have been underestimated by the TCR breadth and depth analyses. Higher spike-specific TCR breadth was observed in Ad26.COV2.S recipients than in placebo recipients (P = 0.0014). Comparable non-spike TCR breadth was observed between vaccine and placebo recipients, consistent with only spike being contained in the vaccine.

The treatment or condition label on this specimen signifies: approximately 18 received Ad26.COV2.S at low or high dose, single or two shots; roughly 5 received placebo; per-sample allocation not given. For vaccine and placebo recipients, the sequenced repertoires came from samples collected on day 63 after the first injection. In Cohort 1b, about 27 adults aged 18-55 years were enrolled at a single site in Boston, USA, between 29 July and 7 August 2020. Ad26.COV2.S consisted of a replication-incompetent adenovirus type 26 vector by which a prefusion-stabilized SARS-CoV-2 spike protein from the original Wuhan strain was expressed. The immunoSEQ Assay was the method used to sequence TCRbeta CDR3 regions. After extraction, genomic DNA underwent amplification by bias-controlled multiplex PCR, followed by high-throughput sequencing. The authors' pipeline ran thus. To quantify the absolute abundance of every unique TCRbeta CDR3 region, sequences were collapsed and filtered. T cell fraction was estimated by normalizing TCRbeta template counts to usable DNA, which was measured by amplifying reference genes present in all nucleated cells. Repertoire TCRs were annotated as SARS-CoV-2-specific by exact matching of V gene, CDR3 amino acid sequence and J gene to a known reactive TCR set. MIRA supplied the reference SARS-CoV-2 TCR set, which was filtered for enrichment in COVID-19-positive ImmuneCODE repertoires so that public or cross-reactive TCRs were removed. Based on the MIRA antigens, annotated TCRs were further analysed at the level of specific ORF or position within ORF. Breadth was defined as annotated unique rearrangements over total unique productive rearrangements; depth was the summed frequency of those rearrangements. Two-sided Wilcoxon rank-sum tests were applied when comparing TCR breadth between groups. TCRdb mirrors the immuneACCESS table, restricted to in-frame sequences. Some clones are absent from its copies; in checked studies, under half trace to an unresolved V gene, and the reason for the others is unknown. The D gene and trimming were derived from the DNA, and the V and J assignments and clone size from that table. For this sample the table gives about 380,000 clones, of which approximately 83% were detected only once. Jointly, the top ten make up 7.4% of the sample.

As concerns this clone: Its antigen remains unidentified. It has no much larger one-base neighbor in the sample; base qualities were not kept.

For this chain, trimming is 4 bases at the V end and 2 bases at the J end, and the number of junction bases without a gene match is 7. Per the germline V gene, SGHRS is the CDR1 and YFSETQ is the CDR2. The CDR3, cysteine through phenylalanine, is 16 amino acids long. This entry keeps only the CDR3 DNA: 48 bases, framed from base 1. The clonotype was recovered from a person aged 18-65 years who received the Ad26.COV2.S COVID-19 vaccine or a placebo. The chain uses TRBV5-1 and TRBJ2-3, and TRBD2 aligns with 10 junction nucleotides. The sequenced sample was peripheral blood, obtained in a trial of Ad26.COV2.S vaccine versus placebo. The CDR3 loop reads CASSPERGGSTDTQYF. The bases read TGCGCCAGCAGCCCGGAGCGGGGGGGTTCCACAGATACGCAGTATTTT.